These 22 T cell receptor beta chains were sequenced from one sample in a study of T cells in Graves' hyperthyroidism and ophthalmopathy. Amplified TCR beta CDR3 regions derived from RNA transcripts. The TCR CDR3 first-round RT-PCR relied on the HTBI primer set. In TCRdb, the multiplex PCR reads were re-called with MiXCR into one record per CDR3 protein. The table includes 380,000 or so distinct CDR3 sequences, roughly 13% detected once. Sequencing was done on a sample of blood. The receptors come from a man aged 25-40 years with Graves' hyperthyroidism that later progressed to Graves' ophthalmopathy.

This clonotype was counted at least ten times. This chain links TRBV20-1 with TRBJ2-7; D call uncertain. Trimming pared 1 base from V and 3 bases from J, leaving 7 bases between. CDR3 length: 12 residues. Germline V lookup: CDR1 DFQATT, CDR2 SNEGSKA (reference sequence). The CDR3 protein is CSARGNLYEQYF. The CDR3 DNA sequence: TGCAGTGCTAGAGGCAACCTCTACGAGCAGTACTTC.

This clonotype was observed at least ten times. This sequence joins TRBV2 and TRBJ2-1, with TRBD2 matching over 13 bases. Trimming took 6 bases from V and 8 from J; bases not matched to a gene: 4. Per germline, CDR1 SNHLY and CDR2 FYNNEI. The CDR3 runs to 14 residues. The CDR3 region is CASRLAGGPYEQFF. CDR3 DNA: TGTGCCAGCAGACTAGCGGGGGGGCCCTATGAGCAGTTCTTC.

This clonotype was seen at least ten times. The chain recombines TRBV20-1 with TRBJ1-1; 10 positions agree with TRBD1. CDR3 size: 18 residues. Germline CDR1 reads DFQATT; CDR2 reads SNEGSKA (reference sequence). Trimming removed 0 bases from V and 0 bases from J; junction bases left unmatched: 10. For the CDR3, the DNA is TGCAGTGCTAGAGAGGGACAGGGGTTATGGGGCATGAACACTGAAGCTTTCTTT. Translation gives CSAREGQGLWGMNTEAFF.

The table lists this clonotype with many counts. The chain employs TRBV5-1 and TRBJ1-1; D gene ambiguous. Trimming took 2 bases from V and 3 from J, leaving 11 bases between them. The CDR3 is 14 amino acids. Germline V gives CDR1 SGHRS, CDR2 YFSETQ. The chain's CDR3 is CASSLRALDTEAFF. The CDR3 region has the DNA TGCGCCAGCAGCTTACGTGCCCTGGACACTGAAGCTTTCTTT.

This clonotype was seen repeatedly, ten times or more. The chain joins TRBV6-1 to TRBJ2-5, with 12 positions matching TRBD1. CDR3 length: 16 residues. Germline CDR1 MNHNS, CDR2 SASEGT. V trimming: 5 bases; J trimming: 5 bases; junction bases outside the gene matches: 9. Written as DNA, the CDR3 is TGTGCCAGCAGTCACAGGGGACAGGGGGCTAGGGAGACCCAGTACTTC. It encodes CASSHRGQGARETQYF.

With regard to this clonotype: Germline is not matched at one junction end, which may reflect a read error. J is TRBJ2-2 and V is TRBV13, with D perhaps being TRBD1 or TRBD2 (5 bases each). This CDR3 spans 14 amino acids. Germline V gene lookup returns CDR1 PRHDT and CDR2 FYEKMQ (reference sequence). Written as DNA, the CDR3 is TGTGCCAGCAGCTTAGAGCCAGGGCCCGGGGAGCCGTTTTTT. Translating it yields CASSLEPGPGEPFF.

This clonotype was counted many times. This chain joins TRBV5-1 and TRBJ2-3; D possibly corresponds to TRBD1 (6 bases). The V gene's germline CDR1 is SGHRS and CDR2 YFSETQ. Trimming took 4 bases from V and 0 from J, leaving 12 bases between them. This CDR3 has 15 residues. CDR3 protein: CASSPDRRSTDTQYF. The CDR3 coding sequence is TGCGCCAGCAGCCCGGACAGAAGAAGCACAGATACGCAGTATTTT.

This clonotype was recorded many times. This sequence joins TRBV7-2 and TRBJ2-1; perhaps TRBD1 as D (6 bases). Germline V lookup: CDR1 SGHTA, CDR2 FQGNSA. The CDR3 loop spans 15 amino acids. Trimming took off 1 base at V and 2 bases at J, with 9 bases between the two ends. CDR3 nucleotides: TGTGCCAGCAGCTTAGATCAGGGGCCCTACAATGAGCAGTTCTTC. Protein: CASSLDQGPYNEQFF. The entire variable domain, with the rest obtained from reference TRBV7-2 and TRBJ2-1, is as follows: GAGVSQSPSNKVTEKGKDVELRCDPISGHTALYWYRQSLGQGLEFLIYFQGNSAPDKSGLPSDRFSAERTGGSVSTLTIQRTQQEDSAVYLCASSLDQGPYNEQFFGPGTRLTVL.

The chain links TRBV6-1 to TRBJ1-5; no reliable D call. V was pared by 5 bases and J by 0 bases, with 8 bases between. Germline lookup yields CDR1 MNHNS and CDR2 SASEGT. The CDR3 runs 14 residues. CDR3 coding DNA: TGTGCCAGCAGTACATTTTTTAGCAATCAGCCCCAGCATTTT. It codes for CASSTFFSNQPQHF.

This clonotype was counted many times. The J gene is TRBJ2-3, the V gene TRBV6-1; no definite D call. V lost 2 bases to trimming and J lost 0 bases, with 12 bases between them. The CDR3 runs to 16 residues. The germline V gene has CDR1 MNHNS and CDR2 SASEGT. Written as DNA, the CDR3 is TGTGCCAGCAGTGAATGGGCAGCCTCTAGCACAGATACGCAGTATTTT. Protein: CASSEWAASSTDTQYF.

The table lists this clonotype with many counts. For the CDR3, the DNA is TGTGCCAGCAGCCTACAGACCTACGAGCAGTACTTC. This encodes CASSLQTYEQYF. This chain joins TRBV5-6 and TRBJ2-7, with no clear D. The germline V gene encodes CDR1 SGHDT and CDR2 YYEEEE. CDR3 size: 12 residues. V was clipped by 4 bases and J by 2 bases, with 7 bases between them.

This chain connects TRBV18 to TRBJ2-2; D is perhaps TRBD2 (5 bases). Germline V gives CDR1 KGHSH, CDR2 LQKENI. The CDR3 length is 17 residues. The ends were cut back, 3 bases at V and 2 bases at J, with 16 bases in the middle. Here the CDR3 reads CASSPKTRLYNTGELFF. The CDR3, as DNA: TGTGCCAGCTCACCTAAGACCCGACTATACAACACCGGGGAGCTGTTTTTT.

This clonotype appeared many times. The chain employs TRBV28 and TRBJ1-5; possibly TRBD1 for D (6 bases). In germline, CDR1 is MDHEN, CDR2 SYDVKM. The CDR3 is 16 amino acids. The V and J ends lost 3 bases and 4 bases respectively, with 16 bases between them. For the CDR3, the DNA is TGTGCCAGCAGTTTCACAGGGAACTGGGAGAATCAGCCCCAGCATTTT. Translation gives CASSFTGNWENQPQHF.

This clonotype was recorded a few times. V usage is TRBV25-1 and J usage is TRBJ2-7; 10 nucleotides match TRBD1. Germline V gene lookup returns CDR1 MGHDK and CDR2 SYGVNS. The CDR3 loop spans 14 amino acids. Trimming cost V 2 bases and J 2 bases; bases outside gene matches: 0. The CDR3 loop is CASSEGTGAYEQYF. CDR3 nucleotide sequence: TGTGCCAGCAGTGAAGGGACAGGGGCCTACGAGCAGTACTTC.

This clonotype appeared a few times. The V gene is TRBV6-2 or TRBV6-3, the J gene TRBJ1-2; 8 bases are a match to TRBD1. Germline CDR1 reads MNHEY; CDR2 reads SVGEGT. Unmatched junction bases numbered 9, after V lost 4 bases and J lost 5 bases. The CDR3 totals 15 residues. The CDR3 DNA sequence: TGTGCCAGCAGTTCCACCGGACAGGGACGATATGGCTACACCTTC. Amino acids: CASSSTGQGRYGYTF.

Only a few counts were recorded for this clonotype. Written as DNA, the CDR3 is TGTGCCAGCAGTACTTTTTTGAGGAGGGGCGAGCAGTACTTC. Residues: CASSTFLRRGEQYF. The chain couples TRBV6-5 to TRBJ2-7; possibly TRBD2 for D (6 bases). Trimming removed 5 bases at V and 6 bases at J, with 17 bases between. The CDR3 runs to 14 residues. CDR1 is MNHEY and CDR2 is SVGAGI in the germline V gene.

In this sample, this clonotype turned up many times. The rearrangement joins TRBV7-8 to TRBJ2-3; the D gene could be TRBD1 or TRBD2 (5 bases each). Germline loops: CDR1 SGHVS, CDR2 FQNEAQ. V lost 5 bases and J 4 bases, leaving 19 bases between the germline ends. This CDR3 comprises 16 residues. This chain's CDR3 is CASSGAVREDADTQYF. The DNA for the CDR3 is TGTGCCAGCAGCGGGGCCGTGAGGGAAGACGCAGATACGCAGTATTTT.

In the case of this clonotype: It is likely a read error, because the conserved phenylalanine at the end of the CDR3 is missing. This chain joins TRBV11-2 and TRBJ2-3; D remains ambiguous. V shed 5 bases and J shed 0 bases, with 15 bases lying between them. Looked up from germline, CDR1 is SGHAT and CDR2 is FQNNGV. This CDR3 contains 16 residues. CDR3 sequence reads: CASSEDNGYSTDTQYS. The DNA for the CDR3 is TGTGCCAGCAGCGAAGACAACGGTTATAGCACAGATACGCAGTATTCT.

This sequence joins TRBV30 and TRBJ2-7, with 9 bases identical to TRBD1. V shed 3 bases and J 5 bases; nucleotides not matched to a gene: 8. Looked up from germline, CDR1 is GTSNPN and CDR2 is SVGIG (reference sequence). The CDR3 runs to 14 residues. The CDR3 nucleotides read TGTGCCTGGAGCCATGGGACAGGGCTCGACGAGCAGTACTTC. Amino acid sequence: CAWSHGTGLDEQYF.

The CDR3 nucleotides read TGTGCCAGCACCCTGTGGAGCGAGCTCGACGTGGCTTTCTTT. As protein: CASTLWSELDVAFF. The chain recombines TRBV6-2 or TRBV6-3 with TRBJ1-1; D gene unclear. Trimming stripped 7 bases from V and 11 bases from J, with 23 bases between. This CDR3 is built from 14 residues. Germline V lookup: CDR1 MNHEY, CDR2 SVGEGT.

Points on this clonotype: A much larger clone differs from this one at a single base, so this may be a read error. This chain links TRBV28 with TRBJ1-4; 8 bases are a match to TRBD1. This CDR3 is 14 amino acids long. CDR1 is MDHEN and CDR2 is SYDVKM in the germline V gene. This chain's CDR3 is CASSLPGQGEKLLF. The CDR3 region has the DNA TGTGCCAGCAGTTTACCCGGACAGGGTGAAAAACTGCTTTTT.

This clonotype was detected ten times or more. J is TRBJ2-7 and V is TRBV15; D is possibly TRBD1 (6 bases). The CDR3 extends over 15 amino acids. The V end was cut by 1 base, the J end by 2 bases, with 12 bases between. From germline, CDR1 is LNHNV and CDR2 YYDKDF (reference sequence). The CDR3 region has the DNA TGTGCCACCAGCAGAGTTGGGGGCCTACCCTACGAGCAGTACTTC. Translation: CATSRVGGLPYEQYF.